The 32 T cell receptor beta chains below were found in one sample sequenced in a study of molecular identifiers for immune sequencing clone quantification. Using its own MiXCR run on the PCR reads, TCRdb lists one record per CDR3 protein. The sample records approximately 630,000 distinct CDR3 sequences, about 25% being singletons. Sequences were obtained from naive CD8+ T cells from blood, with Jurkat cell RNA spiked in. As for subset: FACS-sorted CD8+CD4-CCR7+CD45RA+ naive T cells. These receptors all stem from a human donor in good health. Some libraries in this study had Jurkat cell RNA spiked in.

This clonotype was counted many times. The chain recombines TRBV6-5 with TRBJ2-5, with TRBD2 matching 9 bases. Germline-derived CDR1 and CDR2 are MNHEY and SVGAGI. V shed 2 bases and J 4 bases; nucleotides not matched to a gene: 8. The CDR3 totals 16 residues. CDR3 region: CASSYGLAGEGETQYF. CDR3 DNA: TGTGCCAGCAGTTACGGGTTAGCGGGAGAGGGAGAGACCCAGTACTTC.

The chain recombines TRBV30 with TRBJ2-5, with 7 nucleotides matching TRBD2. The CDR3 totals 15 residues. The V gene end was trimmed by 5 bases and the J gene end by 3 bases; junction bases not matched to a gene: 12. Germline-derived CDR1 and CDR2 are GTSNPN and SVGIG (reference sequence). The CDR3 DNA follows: TGTGCCTGGTCCGACCGGGGACTAACTGAAGAGACCCAGTACTTC. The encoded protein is CAWSDRGLTEETQYF.

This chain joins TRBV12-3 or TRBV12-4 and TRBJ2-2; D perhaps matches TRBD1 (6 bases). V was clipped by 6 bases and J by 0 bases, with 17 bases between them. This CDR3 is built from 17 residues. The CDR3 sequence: CASRTLQGPTNTGELFF. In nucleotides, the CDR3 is TGTGCCAGCAGAACCTTACAGGGACCCACGAACACCGGGGAGCTGTTTTTT.

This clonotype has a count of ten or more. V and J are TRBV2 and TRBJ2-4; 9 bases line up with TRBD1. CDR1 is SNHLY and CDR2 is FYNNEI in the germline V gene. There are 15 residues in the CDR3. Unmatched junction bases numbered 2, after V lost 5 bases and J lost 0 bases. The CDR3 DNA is TGTGCCAGCAGTCGACAGGGGGAAGCCAAAAACATTCAGTACTTC. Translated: CASSRQGEAKNIQYF.

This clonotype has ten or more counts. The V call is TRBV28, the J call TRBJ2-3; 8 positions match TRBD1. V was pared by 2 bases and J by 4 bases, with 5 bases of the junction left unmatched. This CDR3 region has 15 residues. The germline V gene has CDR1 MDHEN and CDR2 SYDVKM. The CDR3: CASSLPRTGSDTQYF. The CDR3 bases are TGTGCCAGCAGTTTACCTCGGACAGGGTCAGATACGCAGTATTTT.

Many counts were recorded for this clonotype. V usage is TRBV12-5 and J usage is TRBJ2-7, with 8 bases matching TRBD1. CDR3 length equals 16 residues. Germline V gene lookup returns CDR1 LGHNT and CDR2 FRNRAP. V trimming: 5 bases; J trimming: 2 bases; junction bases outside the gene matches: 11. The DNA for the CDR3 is TGTGCTAGTGGTCCCAACCCGACAGGGGTTGCCTACGAGCAGTACTTC. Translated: CASGPNPTGVAYEQYF. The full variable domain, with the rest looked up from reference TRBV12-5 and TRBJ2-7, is DARVTQTPRHKVTEMGQEVTMRCQPILGHNTVFWYRQTMMQGLELLAYFRNRAPLDDSGMPKDRFSAEMPDATLATLKIQPSEPRDSAVYFCASGPNPTGVAYEQYFGPGTRLTVT.

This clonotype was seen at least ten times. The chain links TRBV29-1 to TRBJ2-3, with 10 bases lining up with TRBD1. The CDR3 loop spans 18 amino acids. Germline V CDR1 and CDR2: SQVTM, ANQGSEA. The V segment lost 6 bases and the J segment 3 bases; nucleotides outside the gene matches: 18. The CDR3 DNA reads TGCAGCGTCGAGCCCCGGGACAGGGGAGGGGGGGGTACAGATACGCAGTATTTT. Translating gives CSVEPRDRGGGGTDTQYF.

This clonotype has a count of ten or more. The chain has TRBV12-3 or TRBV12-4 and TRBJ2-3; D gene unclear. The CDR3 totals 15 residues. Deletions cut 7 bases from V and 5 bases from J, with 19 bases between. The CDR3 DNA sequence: TGTGCCAGCACCTCTAGTGGCATACCAGGAGATACGCAGTATTTT. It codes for CASTSSGIPGDTQYF.

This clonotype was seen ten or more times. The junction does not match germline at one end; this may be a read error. CDR3 protein: CASSMDQETQYF. The CDR3 DNA is TGTGCCAGTAGTATGGACCAGGAGACCCAGTACTTC. The chain uses TRBV19 and TRBJ2-5, with D uncertain. The CDR3 extends over 12 amino acids. Germline lookup yields CDR1 LNHDA and CDR2 SQIVND (reference sequence).

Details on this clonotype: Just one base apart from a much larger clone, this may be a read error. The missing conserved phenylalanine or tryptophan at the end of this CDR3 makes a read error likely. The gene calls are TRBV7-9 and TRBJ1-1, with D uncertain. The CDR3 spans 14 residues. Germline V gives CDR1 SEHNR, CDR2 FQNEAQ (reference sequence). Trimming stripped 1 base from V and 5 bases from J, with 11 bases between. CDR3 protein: CASSLEGVGTEAFS. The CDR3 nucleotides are TGTGCCAGCAGCTTAGAGGGTGTGGGGACTGAAGCTTTCTCT.

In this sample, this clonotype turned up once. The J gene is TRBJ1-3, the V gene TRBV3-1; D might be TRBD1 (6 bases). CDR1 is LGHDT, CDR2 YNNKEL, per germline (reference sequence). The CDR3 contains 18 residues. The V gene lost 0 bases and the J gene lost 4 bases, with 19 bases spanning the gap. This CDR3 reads CASSQEWVGGAQGNTIYF. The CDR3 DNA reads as TGTGCCAGCAGCCAAGAATGGGTCGGGGGGGCTCAAGGAAACACCATATATTTT.

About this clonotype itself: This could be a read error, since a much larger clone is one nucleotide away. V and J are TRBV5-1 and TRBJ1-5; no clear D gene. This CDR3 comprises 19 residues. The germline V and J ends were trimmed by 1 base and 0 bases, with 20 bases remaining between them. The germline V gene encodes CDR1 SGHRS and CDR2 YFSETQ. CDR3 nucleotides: TGCGCCAGCAGCTTGACCCGGACGGCAGAGGTGTATAGCAATCAGCCCCAGCATTTT. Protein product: CASSLTRTAEVYSNQPQHF.

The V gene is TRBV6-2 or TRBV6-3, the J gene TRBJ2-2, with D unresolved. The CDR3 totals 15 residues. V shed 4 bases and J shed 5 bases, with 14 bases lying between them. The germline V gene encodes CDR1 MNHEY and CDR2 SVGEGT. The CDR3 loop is CASSSLTLGTGELFF. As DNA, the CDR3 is TGTGCCAGCAGTTCACTCACTCTAGGTACCGGGGAGCTGTTTTTT.

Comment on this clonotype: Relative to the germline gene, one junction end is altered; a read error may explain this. The CDR3 loop is CANSLGGFEAFF. The DNA for the CDR3 is TGTGCCAACAGCTTGGGAGGATTTGAAGCTTTCTTT. The rearrangement joins TRBV7-9 to TRBJ1-1; D is uncertain. This CDR3 comprises 12 residues. Germline CDR1 is SEHNR and CDR2 is FQNEAQ (reference sequence).

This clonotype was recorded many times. The CDR3 reads CASSESRGAVYQPQHF. The CDR3 nucleotides are TGCGCCAGCAGTGAGTCTCGGGGGGCGGTGTATCAGCCCCAGCATTTT. This chain uses TRBV10-2 with TRBJ1-5, with a possible D match to TRBD1 (6 bases). V was cut by 0 bases and J by 5 bases, with 14 bases left in between. Per the germline V gene, CDR1 is WSHSY and CDR2 is SAAADI. The CDR3 length is 16 residues.

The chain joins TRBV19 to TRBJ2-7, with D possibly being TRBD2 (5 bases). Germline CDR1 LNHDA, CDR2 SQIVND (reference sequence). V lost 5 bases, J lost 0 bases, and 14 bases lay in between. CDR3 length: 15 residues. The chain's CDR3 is CASSPRERPSYEQYF. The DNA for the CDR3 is TGTGCCAGTAGTCCCAGAGAGCGGCCCTCCTACGAGCAGTACTTC.

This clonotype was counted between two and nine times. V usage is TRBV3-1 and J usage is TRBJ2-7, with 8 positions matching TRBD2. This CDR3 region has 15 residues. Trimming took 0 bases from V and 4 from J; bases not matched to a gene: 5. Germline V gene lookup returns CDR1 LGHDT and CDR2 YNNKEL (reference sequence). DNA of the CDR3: TGTGCCAGCAGCCAAGATGGGGGACTAGGGTACGAGCAGTACTTC. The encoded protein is CASSQDGGLGYEQYF.

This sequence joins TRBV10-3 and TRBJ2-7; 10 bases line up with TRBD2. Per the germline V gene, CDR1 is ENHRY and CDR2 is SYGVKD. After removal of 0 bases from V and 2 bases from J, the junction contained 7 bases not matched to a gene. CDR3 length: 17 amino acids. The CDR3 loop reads CAISESMATSGPYEQYF. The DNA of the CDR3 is TGTGCCATCAGTGAGTCGATGGCGACTAGCGGGCCCTACGAGCAGTACTTC.

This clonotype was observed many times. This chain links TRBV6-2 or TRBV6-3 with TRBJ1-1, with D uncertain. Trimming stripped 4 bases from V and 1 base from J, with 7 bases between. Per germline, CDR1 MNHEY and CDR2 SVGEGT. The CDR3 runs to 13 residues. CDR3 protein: CASSSRENTEAFF. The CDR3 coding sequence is TGTGCCAGCAGTTCGAGGGAGAACACTGAAGCTTTCTTT.

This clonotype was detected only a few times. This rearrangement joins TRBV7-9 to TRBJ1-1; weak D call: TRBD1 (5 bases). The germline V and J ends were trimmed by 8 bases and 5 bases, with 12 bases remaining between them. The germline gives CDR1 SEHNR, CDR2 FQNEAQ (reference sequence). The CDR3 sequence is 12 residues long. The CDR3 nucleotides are TGTGCCAGCGGCTCCGGGGGGACTGAAGCTTTCTTT. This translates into CASGSGGTEAFF.

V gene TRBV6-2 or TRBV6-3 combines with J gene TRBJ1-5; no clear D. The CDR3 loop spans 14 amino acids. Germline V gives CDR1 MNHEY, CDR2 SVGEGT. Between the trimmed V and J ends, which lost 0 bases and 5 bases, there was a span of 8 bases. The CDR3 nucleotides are TGTGCCAGCAGTTACTCAAGTATGGATCAGCCCCAGCATTTT. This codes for CASSYSSMDQPQHF.

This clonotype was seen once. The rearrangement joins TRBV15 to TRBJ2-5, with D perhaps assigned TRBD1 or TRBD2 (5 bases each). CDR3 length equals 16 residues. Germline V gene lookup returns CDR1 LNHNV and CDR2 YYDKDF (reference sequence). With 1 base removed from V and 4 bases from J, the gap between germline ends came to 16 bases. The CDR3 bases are TGTGCCACCAGCAGAGCTTTCAGGGAGATTCGAGAGACCCAGTACTTC. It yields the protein CATSRAFREIRETQYF.

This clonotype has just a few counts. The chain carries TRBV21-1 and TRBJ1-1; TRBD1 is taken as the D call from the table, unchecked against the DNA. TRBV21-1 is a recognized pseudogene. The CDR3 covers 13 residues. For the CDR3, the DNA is TGTGCCAGCAGCAAAAACACAGGGTGGAAAGCTTTCTTT. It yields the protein CASSKNTGWKAFF.

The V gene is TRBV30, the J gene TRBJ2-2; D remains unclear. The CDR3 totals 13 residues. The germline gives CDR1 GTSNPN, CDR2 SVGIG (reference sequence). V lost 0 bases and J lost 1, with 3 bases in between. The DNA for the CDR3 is TGTGCCTGGAGTGTCCTGAACACCGGGGAGCTGTTTTTT. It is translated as CAWSVLNTGELFF.

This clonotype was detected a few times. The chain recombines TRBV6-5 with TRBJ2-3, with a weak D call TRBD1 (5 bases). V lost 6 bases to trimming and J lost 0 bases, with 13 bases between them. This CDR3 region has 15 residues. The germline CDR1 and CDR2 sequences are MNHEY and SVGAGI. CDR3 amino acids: CASRSMGLSTDTQYF. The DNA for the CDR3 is TGTGCCAGCAGGTCTATGGGGCTAAGCACAGATACGCAGTATTTT.

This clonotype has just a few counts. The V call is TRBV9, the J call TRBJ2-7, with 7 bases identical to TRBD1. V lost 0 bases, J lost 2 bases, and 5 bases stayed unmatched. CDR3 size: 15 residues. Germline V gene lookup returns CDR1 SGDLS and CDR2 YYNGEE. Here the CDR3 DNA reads TGTGCCAGCAGCGTAGGGGGACAGACCACCTACGAGCAGTACTTC. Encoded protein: CASSVGGQTTYEQYF.

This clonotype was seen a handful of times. CDR3 bases: TGTGCCAGCAGCCCCGGGGGGGGGCGAGATTTCGCCGGGGAGCTGTTTTTT. Protein product: CASSPGGGRDFAGELFF. V and J are TRBV11-2 and TRBJ2-2; 8 positions agree with TRBD2. The CDR3 contains 17 residues. V was clipped by 5 bases and J by 6 bases; unmatched bases: 14. Looked up from germline, CDR1 is SGHAT and CDR2 is FQNNGV.

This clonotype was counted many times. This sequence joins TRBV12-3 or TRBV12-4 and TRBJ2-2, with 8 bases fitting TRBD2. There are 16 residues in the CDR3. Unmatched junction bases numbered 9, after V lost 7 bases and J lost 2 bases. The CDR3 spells CASTTPSGYNTGELFF. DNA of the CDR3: TGTGCCAGCACCACCCCTAGCGGGTACAACACCGGGGAGCTGTTTTTT.

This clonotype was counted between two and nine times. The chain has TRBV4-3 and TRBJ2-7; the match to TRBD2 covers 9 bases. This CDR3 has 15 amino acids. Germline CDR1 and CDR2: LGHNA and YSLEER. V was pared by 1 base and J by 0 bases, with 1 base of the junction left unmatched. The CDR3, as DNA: TGCGCCAGCAGCCAAGGGACTAGCGTCTCCTACGAGCAGTACTTC. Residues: CASSQGTSVSYEQYF.

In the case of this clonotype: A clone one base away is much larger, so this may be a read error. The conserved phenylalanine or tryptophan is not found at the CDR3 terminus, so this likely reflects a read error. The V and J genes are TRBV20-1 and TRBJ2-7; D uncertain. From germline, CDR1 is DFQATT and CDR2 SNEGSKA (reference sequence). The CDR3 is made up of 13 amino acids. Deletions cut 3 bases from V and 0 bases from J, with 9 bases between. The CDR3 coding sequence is TGCAGTGCTAGGTCCCGTAGCTCCTACGAGCAGTACCTC. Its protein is CSARSRSSYEQYL.

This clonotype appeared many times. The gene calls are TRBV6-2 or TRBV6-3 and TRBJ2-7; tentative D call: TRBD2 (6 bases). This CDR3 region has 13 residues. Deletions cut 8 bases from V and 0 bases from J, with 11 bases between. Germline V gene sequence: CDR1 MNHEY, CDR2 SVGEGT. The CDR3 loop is CASLGGDSYEQYF. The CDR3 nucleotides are TGTGCCAGCCTTGGAGGGGACTCCTACGAGCAGTACTTC.

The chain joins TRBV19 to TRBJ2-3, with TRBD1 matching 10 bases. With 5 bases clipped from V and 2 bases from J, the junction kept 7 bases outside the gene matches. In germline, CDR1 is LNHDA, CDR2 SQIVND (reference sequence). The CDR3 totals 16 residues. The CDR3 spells CASSLRDRGVTDTQYF. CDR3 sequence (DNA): TGTGCCAGTAGTTTACGGGACAGGGGAGTCACAGATACGCAGTATTTT.